The rows below give T cell receptor beta chains drawn from one sample of a study of shared clonotypes between healthy human individuals. Profiled with immunoSEQ multiplex PCR; TCRdb holds only in-frame clones, not every one. Among under 1,900,000 clones listed, 98% to 99% were seen once. Sequenced input: naive CD4+ T cells sorted from blood. These receptors came from a young man in good health. Each CDR3 is given with its conserved first and last residue. The D gene is left open where the match is weak. Not every row has a clone size; where given, it reads once, few, many or a size class.

>.|.|TRBJ1-5|TRBV5-6
CASSPSLNQPQHF
TGTGCCAGCAGCCCAAGCCTAAATCAGCCCCAGCATTTT
>.|.|TRBJ2-7|TRBV6-5
CASSYSSIRSGEQYF
TGTGCCAGCAGTTACTCGAGTATTAGATCAGGCGAGCAGTACTTC
>.|TRBD2|TRBJ2-3|TRBV11-2
CASSRLAGSTDTQYF
TGTGCCAGCAGCAGGCTAGCGGGAAGCACAGATACGCAGTATTTT
>.|.|TRBJ2-1|TRBV7-8
CASSLESSAIYNEQFF
TGTGCCAGCAGCTTAGAGTCGAGCGCGATCTACAATGAGCAGTTCTTC
>.|.|TRBJ2-1|TRBV30
CAWSVLVEQFF
TGTGCCTGGAGTGTGTTAGTTGAGCAGTTCTTC
>once|.|TRBJ1-1|TRBV6-5
CASSYSLMNTEAFF
TGTGCCAGCAGTTACTCTTTGATGAACACTGAAGCTTTCTTT
>.|.|TRBJ2-2|TRBV7-3
CASSPQTTGELFF
TGTGCCAGCAGCCCACAGACCACCGGGGAGCTGTTTTTT
>.|TRBD2|TRBJ2-1|TRBV7-9
CASSLARSGGYSYNEQFF
TGTGCCAGCAGCTTAGCGCGATCGGGAGGGTACTCCTACAATGAGCAGTTCTTC
>.|TRBD2|TRBJ2-1|TRBV11-3
CASSPGGGSYNEQFF
TGTGCCAGCAGCCCGGGAGGCGGCTCCTACAATGAGCAGTTCTTC
>.|TRBD1|TRBJ2-1|TRBV10-3
CAISDPSGTGSYNEQFF
TGTGCCATCAGTGATCCTTCCGGGACAGGGTCCTACAATGAGCAGTTCTTC
>.|.|TRBJ1-2|TRBV13
CASSLTGNYGYTF
TGTGCCAGCAGCTTAACAGGGAACTATGGCTACACCTTC
>.|TRBD1|TRBJ2-1|TRBV9
CASAGTARNEQFF
TGTGCCAGCGCCGGGACAGCCCGCAATGAGCAGTTCTTC
>.|TRBD1|TRBJ2-2|TRBV5-1
CASSQTGGPNTGELFF
TGCGCCAGCAGCCAAACAGGGGGACCGAACACCGGGGAGCTGTTTTTT
>.|.|TRBJ2-7|TRBV7-2
CASSVPLRGSLSYEQYF
TGTGCCAGCAGCGTCCCTCTGCGCGGGTCCCTCTCCTACGAGCAGTACTTC
>.|.|TRBJ2-5|TRBV11-1
CASSSRGLQETQYF
TGTGCCAGCAGCTCCCGCGGGCTACAAGAGACCCAGTACTTC
>.|.|TRBJ1-4|TRBV5-5
CASSLRDPGEVEKLFF
TGTGCCAGCAGCTTGCGGGATCCCGGTGAGGTTGAAAAACTGTTTTTT
>.|.|TRBJ1-5|TRBV7-9
CASSLGQGDRYQPQHF
TGTGCCAGCAGCTTAGGGCAGGGAGATCGCTATCAGCCCCAGCATTTT
>.|TRBD2|TRBJ2-7|TRBV6-6
CASSHYPRGRDEQYF
TGTGCCAGCAGTCACTACCCTCGGGGGAGGGACGAGCAGTACTTC
>.|.|TRBJ1-5|TRBV6-6
CASTPSSDGNQPQHF
TGTGCCAGCACCCCCTCGTCGGATGGCAATCAGCCCCAGCATTTT
>.|.|TRBJ1-1|TRBV7-2
CASSFSGTNTEAFF
TGTGCCAGCAGCTTCTCCGGGACGAACACTGAAGCTTTCTTT
>.|.|TRBJ2-2|TRBV14
CASSHVRGPNTGELFF
TGTGCCAGCAGCCACGTGCGAGGGCCGAACACCGGGGAGCTGTTTTTT
>.|TRBD1|TRBJ2-7|TRBV6-6
CASTAGQVRAYEQYF
TGTGCCAGCACCGCCGGACAGGTTAGGGCCTACGAGCAGTACTTC
>.|.|TRBJ2-3|TRBV27
CASSPWGQTQYF
TGTGCCAGCAGTCCCTGGGGCCAGACGCAGTATTTT
>.|.|TRBJ1-1|TRBV5-4
CASSPQTGQNTEAFF
TGTGCCAGCAGCCCACAAACAGGGCAGAACACTGAAGCTTTCTTT
>.|TRBD2|TRBJ2-2|TRBV5-4
CASRWGGMNTGELFF
TGTGCCAGCAGATGGGGGGGAATGAACACCGGGGAGCTGTTTTTT
>.|.|TRBJ2-5|TRBV11-2
CASSLIQETQYF
TGTGCCAGCAGCTTAATCCAAGAGACCCAGTACTTC
>.|.|TRBJ2-7|TRBV11-3
CASSLLGTGTYEQYF
TGTGCCAGCAGCTTATTAGGGACGGGTACCTACGAGCAGTACTTC
>.|.|TRBJ2-5|TRBV7-2
CASSRRGEETQYF
TGTGCCAGCAGCAGAAGGGGGGAAGAGACCCAGTACTTC